This is a list of T cell receptor beta chains from one sample in a study of blood T cell repertoires in COVID-19. Produced via immunoSEQ multiplex PCR; TCRdb's table is partial and in-frame only. The sample records about 140,000 clones, around nine tenths being singletons. Sequenced sample: peripheral blood. The receptor set was obtained from a woman aged 35 to 49 with acute or convalescent COVID-19. CDR3s include the opening cysteine and the closing phenylalanine or tryptophan. Clone size, where shown, is once, few, many, or a class for clones that have expanded.

size	V	J	CDR3
NA	TRBV6-6	TRBJ1-5	CASRGGTGDQPQHF
NA	TRBV27	TRBJ2-2	CASSLRGQGQASGELFF
NA	TRBV28	TRBJ1-4	CASSLIPSGRGATQKLFF
NA	TRBV18	TRBJ2-7	CASSPRGNSYEQYF
NA	TRBV7-9	TRBJ1-5	CASSPGNQPQHF
NA	TRBV10-3	TRBJ2-7	CATSGGVNEQYF
NA	TRBV11-2	TRBJ1-2	CASSATGPLQGYTF
NA	TRBV9	TRBJ1-2	CASSVERDRGYGYTF
NA	TRBV5-1	TRBJ2-3	CASSLGTTSTDTQYF
NA	TRBV7-8	TRBJ1-1	CASSQEGREAFF
NA	TRBV5-6	TRBJ2-2	CASSYIQGWAGELFF
NA	TRBV10-3	TRBJ1-2	CAATRDSSNGYTF
NA	TRBV28	TRBJ1-1	CATYRGRTEAFF
NA	TRBV7-9	TRBJ2-2	CASSLHPPTETTGELFF
NA	TRBV7-2	TRBJ1-6	CASSSGQGPAPLHF
NA	TRBV9	TRBJ2-7	CASSVGTGGWYEQYF
NA	TRBV27	TRBJ2-1	CASSLLGGLYNEQFF
NA	TRBV29-1	TRBJ1-2	CSVEESGGLGYGYTF
NA	TRBV4-2	TRBJ2-7	CASSQVPGSLAEQYF
NA	TRBV19	TRBJ1-6	CASRYRGPTTPLHF
NA	TRBV10-3	TRBJ2-7	CAISGGTSGTYEQYF
NA	TRBV13	TRBJ1-2	CASSFTGPNYGYTF
NA	TRBV19	TRBJ1-5	CASSIRQGGNQPQHF
NA	TRBV3-1/TRBV3-2	TRBJ2-5	CASSLTSGGQETQYF
NA	TRBV20-1	TRBJ1-5	CSASGRGSNQPQHF
few	TRBV24-1	TRBJ2-2	CATSTATGGNTGELFF
NA	TRBV6-5	TRBJ1-5	CASSYSGSQPQHF
NA	TRBV6-5	TRBJ2-1	CASSNGAYNEQFF
NA	TRBV28	TRBJ1-3	CASSSQGAVGNTIYF
NA	TRBV6-2/TRBV6-3	TRBJ1-1	CASSYGGIRDTEAFF
NA	TRBV11-2	TRBJ2-7	CASSSRSDSEQYF
NA	TRBV20-1	TRBJ1-2	CSTRQNYGYTF
NA	TRBV9	TRBJ2-1	CASSPETGRNEQFF
NA	TRBV4-3	TRBJ1-1	CASSQVTGVTEAFF
NA	TRBV7-2	TRBJ2-1	CASSPTRGVYNEQFF
NA	TRBV4-1	TRBJ1-2	CASSQARTGEHGYTF
NA	TRBV10-3	TRBJ1-1	CAISERGNTEAFF
once	TRBV24-1	TRBJ1-2	CATSDRRGKNYGYTF
NA	TRBV6-2/TRBV6-3	TRBJ1-1	CASSPWRANTEAFF
NA	TRBV11-2	TRBJ1-4	CASSLGRGRANEKLFF
few	TRBV6-6	TRBJ1-6	CASSDARGREAPLHF
NA	TRBV16	TRBJ1-3	CASSQTLTDSSGNTIYF
NA	TRBV5-1	TRBJ2-7	CASSPSPPGQGGNEQYF
NA	TRBV29-1	TRBJ1-2	CSGTQGLEGYTF
NA	TRBV10-3	TRBJ1-2	CAIPLGDYGYTF